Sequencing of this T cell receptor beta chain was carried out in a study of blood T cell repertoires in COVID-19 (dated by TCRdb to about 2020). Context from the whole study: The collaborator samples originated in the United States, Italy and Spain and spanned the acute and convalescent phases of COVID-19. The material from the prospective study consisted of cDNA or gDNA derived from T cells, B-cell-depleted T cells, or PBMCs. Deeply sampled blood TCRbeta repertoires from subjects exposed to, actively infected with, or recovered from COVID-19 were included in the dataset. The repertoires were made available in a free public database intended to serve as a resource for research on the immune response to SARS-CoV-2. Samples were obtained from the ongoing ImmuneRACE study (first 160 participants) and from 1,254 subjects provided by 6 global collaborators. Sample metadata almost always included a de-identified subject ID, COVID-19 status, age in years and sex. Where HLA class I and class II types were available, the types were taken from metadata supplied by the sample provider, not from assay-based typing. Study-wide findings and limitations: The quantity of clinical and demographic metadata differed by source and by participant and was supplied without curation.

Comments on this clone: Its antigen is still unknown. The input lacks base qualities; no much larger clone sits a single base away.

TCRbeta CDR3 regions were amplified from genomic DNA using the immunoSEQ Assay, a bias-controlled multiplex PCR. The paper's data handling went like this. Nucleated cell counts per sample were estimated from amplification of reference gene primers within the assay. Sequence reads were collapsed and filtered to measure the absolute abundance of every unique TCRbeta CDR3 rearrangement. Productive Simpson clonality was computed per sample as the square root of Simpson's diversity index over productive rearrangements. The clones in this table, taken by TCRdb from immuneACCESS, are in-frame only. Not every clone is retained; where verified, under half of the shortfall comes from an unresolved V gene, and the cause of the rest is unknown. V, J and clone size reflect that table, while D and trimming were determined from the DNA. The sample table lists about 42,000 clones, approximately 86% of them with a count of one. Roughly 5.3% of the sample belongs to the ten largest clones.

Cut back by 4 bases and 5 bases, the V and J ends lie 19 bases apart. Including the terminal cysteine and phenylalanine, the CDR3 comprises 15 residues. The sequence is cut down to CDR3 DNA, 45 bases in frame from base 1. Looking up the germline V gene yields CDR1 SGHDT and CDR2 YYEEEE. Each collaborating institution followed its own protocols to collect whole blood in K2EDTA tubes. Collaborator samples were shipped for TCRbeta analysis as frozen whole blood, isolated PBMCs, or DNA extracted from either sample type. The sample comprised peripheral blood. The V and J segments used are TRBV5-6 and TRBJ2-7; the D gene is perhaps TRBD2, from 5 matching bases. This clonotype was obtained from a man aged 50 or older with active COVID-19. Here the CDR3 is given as CASSADWTGRNEQYF. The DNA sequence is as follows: TGTGCCAGCAGCGCCGACTGGACGGGGAGAAACGAGCAGTACTTC.